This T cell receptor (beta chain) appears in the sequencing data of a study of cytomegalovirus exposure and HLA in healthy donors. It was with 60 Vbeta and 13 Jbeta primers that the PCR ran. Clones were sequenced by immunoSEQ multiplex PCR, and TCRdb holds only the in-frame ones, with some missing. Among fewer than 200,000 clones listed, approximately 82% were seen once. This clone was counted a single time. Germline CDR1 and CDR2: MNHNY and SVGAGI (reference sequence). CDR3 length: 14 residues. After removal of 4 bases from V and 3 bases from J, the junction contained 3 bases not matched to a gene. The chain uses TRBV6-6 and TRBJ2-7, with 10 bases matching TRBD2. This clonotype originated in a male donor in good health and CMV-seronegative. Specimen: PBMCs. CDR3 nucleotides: TGTGCCAGCAGTTGGACTAGCGGTTACTACGAGCAGTACTTC. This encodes CASSWTSGYYEQYF.